The clone carrying this T cell receptor beta chain was seen repeatedly, ten times or more. The antigen is unknown. This sample stems from a study of T cells in Graves' hyperthyroidism and ophthalmopathy. This CDR3 is built from 16 residues. CDR1 and CDR2 (germline): DFQATT, SNEGSKA (reference sequence). J gave up 4 bases and V 1 base, and 10 bases lay outside the gene matches. Amplification targeted TCR beta CDR3 regions from RNA transcripts. RT-PCR in the first round (using the HTBI primer set) targeted the TCR CDR3. TCRdb redid the calling of the multiplex PCR reads with MiXCR, one entry per CDR3 protein. This table has some 300,000 distinct CDR3 sequences, approximately 18% appearing once. Study-wide findings and caveats: Most thyroid-expanded clonotypes above 0.001 were also found in blood. Ophthalmopathy, as predicted by the model, came a median around 6 months after the prediction.

The cohort's ophthalmopathy patients, a group with duration under 3 months, had a Clinical Activity Score of at least 3 and a NOSPECS grade of at least 4. Exclusion criteria comprised uncontrolled infection, other autoimmune disease, pregnancy or lactation. V and J are TRBV20-1 and TRBJ2-7; TRBD2 matches 10 bases. This receptor was obtained from a man between 45 and 60 years old with Graves' ophthalmopathy. Sequencing was performed on blood. The CDR3 DNA sequence: TGCAGTGCTAGAGTGCCTAGCGGGAGTCTTTTTTACGAGCAGTACTTC. As protein: CSARVPSGSLFYEQYF.